The present T cell receptor (beta chain) was sequenced within a study of cytomegalovirus exposure and HLA in healthy donors. Study-level information: Of the donors genotyped, approximately 410 in all, about 80% fell in the Caucasian-associated ancestry cluster. Study-wide points: A previous analysis found most TCR beta V segments productive roughly 87% or roughly 30% of the time. The study listed 150 to 200 cytomegalovirus-associated TCR beta chains.

Use of 60 Vbeta and 13 Jbeta primers characterized the PCR. Assay used: immunoSEQ multiplex PCR; TCRdb lists only in-frame clones, some missing. The table records tens of thousands of clones, about 80% of them present only once. As regards this clone: Its matching antigen is unknown.

Germline trimming cut 4 bases from V and 5 bases from J; bases unmatched to any gene: 11. Germline CDR1 is SGHAT and CDR2 is FQNNGV. The CDR3 runs 18 residues. Specimen: PBMCs. This chain connects TRBV11-2 to TRBJ2-3, with 14 bases aligning to TRBD2. The receptor was derived from a male donor in good health and CMV-seronegative. The CDR3 DNA reads as TGTGCCAGCAGCTCACCCTTGACTAGCGGGAGGGAACAAGATACGCAGTATTTT. Translating gives CASSSPLTSGREQDTQYF.